These 2 T cell receptor beta chains were all obtained from the same sample, sequenced in a study of blood T cell repertoires in COVID-19. Assay: immunoSEQ multiplex PCR; the TCRdb copy retains only in-frame clones and omits some. Altogether 120,000 to 150,000 clones are present, roughly nine tenths being singletons, with the ten largest covering around 1.5%. Source material: peripheral blood. All receptors derive from a human donor in a cohort sampled during active COVID-19.

The chain carries TRBV7-2 and TRBJ1-5; D is ambiguous. V was shortened by 5 bases and J by 5 bases, with 13 bases between the two germline ends. Germline CDR1 and CDR2: SGHTA and FQGNSA. CDR3 size: 14 residues. CDR3 in DNA: TGTGCCAGCAGCCCAGATACTGGGCATCAGCCCCAGCATTTT. Translated, it gives CASSPDTGHQPQHF.

This clone was counted once. The chain recombines TRBV11-2 with TRBJ2-5; 7 positions match TRBD1. The CDR3 length is 14 residues. The V segment lost 5 bases and the J segment 4 bases; nucleotides outside the gene matches: 7. Germline values: CDR1 SGHAT, CDR2 FQNNGV. CDR3 nucleotide sequence: TGTGCCAGCAGCGGACAGGTGGGGGCAGAGACCCAGTACTTC. Encoded protein: CASSGQVGAETQYF.